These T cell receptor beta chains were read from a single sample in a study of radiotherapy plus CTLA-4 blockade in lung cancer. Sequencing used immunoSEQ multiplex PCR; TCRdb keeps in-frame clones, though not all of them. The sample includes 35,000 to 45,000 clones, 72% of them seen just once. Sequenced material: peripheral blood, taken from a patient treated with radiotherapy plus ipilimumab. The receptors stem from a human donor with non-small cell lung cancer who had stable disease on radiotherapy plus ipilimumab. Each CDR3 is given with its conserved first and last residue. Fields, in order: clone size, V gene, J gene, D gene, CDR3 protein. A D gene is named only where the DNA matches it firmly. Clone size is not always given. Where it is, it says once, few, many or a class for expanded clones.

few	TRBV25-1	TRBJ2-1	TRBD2	CASSNPSGGKEQFF
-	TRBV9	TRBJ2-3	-	CASSGRVSGTDTQYF
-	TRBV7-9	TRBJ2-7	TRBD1	CASSLARGTVGEQYF
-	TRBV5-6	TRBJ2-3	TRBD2	CASSRGLAGVQNTQYF
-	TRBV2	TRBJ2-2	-	CASSDSYTGELFF
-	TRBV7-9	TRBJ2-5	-	CASSLAPPQGGTAQYF
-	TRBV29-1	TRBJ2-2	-	CSVDAGANTGELFF
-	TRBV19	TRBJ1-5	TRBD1	CASQKTGTGVSQPQHF
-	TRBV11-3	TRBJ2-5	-	CASSLYNQAQETQYF
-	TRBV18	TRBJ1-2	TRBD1	CASSQLTGGAGLPLGYTF
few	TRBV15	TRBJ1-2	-	CATSRDLAGALYGYTF
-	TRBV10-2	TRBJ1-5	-	CASSDKGEQPQHF
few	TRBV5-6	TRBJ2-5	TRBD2	CASSWTRGSVETQYF
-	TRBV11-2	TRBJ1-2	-	CASSLGWAGIYGYTF
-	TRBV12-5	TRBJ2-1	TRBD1	CASGAGQATYNEQFF
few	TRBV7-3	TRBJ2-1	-	CASSIRSSSYNEQFF
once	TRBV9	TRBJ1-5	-	CASSGRTDSGPQHF
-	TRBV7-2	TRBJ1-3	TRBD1	CASSLERGPYSGNTIYF
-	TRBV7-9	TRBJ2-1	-	CASSFSSDNEQFF
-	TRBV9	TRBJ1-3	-	CASSPRVSVSGNTIYF
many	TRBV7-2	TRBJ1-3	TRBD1	CASSLGGQGSSGNTIYF
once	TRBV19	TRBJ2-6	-	CASSIGGSGANVLTF
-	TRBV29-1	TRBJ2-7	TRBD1	CSVAQGAYEQYF
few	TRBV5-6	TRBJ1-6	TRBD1	CASSLKPTGVRSPLHF
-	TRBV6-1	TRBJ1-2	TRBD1	CASSDSTGLYGYTF
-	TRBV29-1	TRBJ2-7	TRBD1	CSVRTGRYEQYF
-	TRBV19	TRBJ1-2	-	CASSIQSSSYTF
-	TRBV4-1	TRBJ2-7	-	CASSHVASTTYEQYF
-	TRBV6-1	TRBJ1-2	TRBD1	CASSEARDRGRRSYTF
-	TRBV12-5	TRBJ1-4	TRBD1	CASGLGQGVEKLFF
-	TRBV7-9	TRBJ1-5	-	CASSPDMGNQPQHF
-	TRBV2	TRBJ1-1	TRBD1	CASSIQGGTEAFF
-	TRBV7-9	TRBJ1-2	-	CASSLGGRDSLINYGYTF
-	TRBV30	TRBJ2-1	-	CAWSAHKNEQFF
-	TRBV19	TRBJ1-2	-	CASTEGYGYTF
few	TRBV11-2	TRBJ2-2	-	CASSLGVGGAGELFF
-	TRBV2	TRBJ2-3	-	CASRELDSPGTDTQYF
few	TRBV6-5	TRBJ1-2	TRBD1	CASSTDRGSGYTF
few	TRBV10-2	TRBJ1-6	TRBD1	CASTGQANSPLHF
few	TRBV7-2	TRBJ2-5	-	CASRHRELETQYF
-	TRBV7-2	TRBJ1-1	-	CASSLLNRGYTEAFF
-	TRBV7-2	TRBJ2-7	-	CASSRGQHAYEQYF